The clone carrying this T cell receptor beta chain was detected a few times. What it binds is not known. Documented time point: patch test 3, about 24 weeks after DPC sensitization. As for treatment: therapeutic diphenylcyclopropenone sensitization with weekly scalp DPC. The CDR3 sequence is 12 residues long. V was shortened by 5 bases and J by 4 bases, with 9 bases between the two germline ends. This entry comes from a study of human T cells and chemical hapten exposure. At the level of the study: Sensitization was performed using 2% DPC on a roughly 2 cm by roughly 2 cm upper inner arm skin site. The patients, most of them female, presented with alopecia areata, totalis or universalis. General study findings and limits: After DPC sensitization, TCRs above 1 in 1000 frequency showed no change.

Individual cDNA molecules had unique molecular identifiers attached to them by the library. TCRdb reprocessed the RACE reads via MiXCR and lists one record per CDR3 protein. The sample holds some 96,000 distinct CDR3 sequences, 25% to 35% seen once. This TCR came from a man aged 40-49 years with alopecia areata. Some clones in this sample may be carry-over from other donors' samples. This sequence joins TRBV12-3 or TRBV12-4 and TRBJ2-7, with a possible D match to TRBD1 (6 bases). Sample: whole blood, taken in connection with sensitization to the hapten diphenylcyclopropenone (DPC). CDR3 DNA: TGTGCCAGCAGTACAGGGATATACGAGCAGTACTTC. Translating it yields CASSTGIYEQYF.